Listed here is a single T cell receptor beta chain. The ends were cut back, 6 bases at V and 4 bases at J, with 12 bases in the middle. Germline V CDR1 and CDR2: MNHEY, SVGAGI. CDR3 size: 14 residues. The data belong to a study of blood T cell repertoires in COVID-19. Overall study: The United States, Italy and Spain supplied acute and convalescent COVID-19 samples. In each case, the material was cDNA or gDNA derived from T cells, B-cell-depleted T cells, or PBMCs.

Under the authors' procedure: Scientists estimated how many nucleated cells there were by amplifying reference gene primers. Using immunoSEQ multiplex PCR, the repertoire was profiled, and TCRdb retains in-frame clones only, with some absent. The DNA was the basis for D and trimming; V, J and clone size are from that table. The table records approximately 170,000 clones, about nine tenths of them present only once. Material: peripheral blood. This clonotype originated in a woman in her 70s with acute or convalescent COVID-19. This chain connects TRBV6-5 to TRBJ2-2; maybe TRBD1 (6 bases). The CDR3 region is CASRRQDSTGELFF. CDR3 DNA: TGTGCCAGCAGGCGACAGGATAGCACCGGGGAGCTGTTTTTT.